This T cell receptor beta chain came from a study of graft-versus-host responses after intestinal transplantation. Overall study: Among the recipients, all got anti-thymocyte globulin induction and then tacrolimus and steroids for about 3 years. Regarding the study as a whole: Patients with graft-donor T cell macrochimerism had high graft-versus-host to host-versus-graft clonal ratios in allografts.

The CDR3 covers 13 residues. The germline gives CDR1 LNHDA, CDR2 SQIVND (reference sequence). A word on this clone: Its antigen is unidentified.

Sequencing was performed with immunoSEQ multiplex PCR; in TCRdb, only in-frame clones are kept and a portion is missing. The sample lists more than 85,000 clones; approximately 92% were seen once. Sequences were derived from unstimulated CD8+ T cells sorted from spleen or lymph node cells, sampled before intestinal transplant. This receptor was identified in a human donor who received an intestinal transplant. V and J are TRBV19 and TRBJ2-5; 8 nucleotides align to TRBD2. The J call may be wrong; the DNA end is better matched by TRBJ2-7. The CDR3 protein is CASSTGGAYEQYF. The CDR3 DNA reads TGTGCCAGTAGTACGGGAGGGGCCTACGAGCAGTACTTC.